These 20 T cell receptor beta chains came from one sample sequenced in a study of T cells after yellow fever vaccination. TCRdb passed the 5' RACE reads through MiXCR, listing each CDR3 protein once. The sample includes fewer than 500,000 distinct CDR3 sequences, approximately 18% seen only once; the top ten take over 15%. The sample in question was PBMCs, obtained before the yellow fever booster vaccination. The receptors derive from a young man who received the YFV17D yellow fever vaccine.

This chain connects TRBV7-2 to TRBJ1-2; possible D gene TRBD1, 6 bases. Per the germline V gene, CDR1 is SGHTA and CDR2 is FQGNSA. The CDR3 is made up of 15 amino acids. Between the trimmed V and J ends, which lost 1 base and 8 bases, there was a span of 17 bases. DNA of the CDR3: TGTGCCAGCAGCTTAGGGACCGGGACACTATGGGGCTACACCTTC. Its translation is CASSLGTGTLWGYTF.

The chain recombines TRBV4-1 with TRBJ2-6; a weak D match, TRBD1 (6 bases). There are 16 residues in the CDR3. With 4 bases removed from V and 2 bases from J, the gap between germline ends came to 12 bases. Germline assignment: CDR1 MGHRA and CDR2 YSYEKL. The CDR3 DNA follows: TGCGCCAGCAGCCGTCAACAGGGTACTGGGGCCAACGTCCTGACTTTC. This sequence encodes CASSRQQGTGANVLTF.

V usage is TRBV4-1 and J usage is TRBJ2-2; D possibly uses TRBD1 or TRBD2 (6 bases each). Germline assignment: CDR1 MGHRA and CDR2 YSYEKL. The CDR3 extends over 14 amino acids. Trimming pared 5 bases from V and 6 bases from J, leaving 13 bases between. DNA of the CDR3: TGCGCCAGCAGCGGGGGGACATCGGCCGGGGAGCTGTTTTTT. It encodes CASSGGTSAGELFF.

This clonotype was seen repeatedly, ten times or more. The chain joins TRBV5-1 to TRBJ2-7; 10 bases line up with TRBD2. CDR1 and CDR2 from the germline V gene are SGHRS and YFSETQ. The trim removed 2 bases at V and 0 bases at J, leaving 2 bases unmatched. The CDR3 runs to 15 residues. CDR3 protein: CASSLLAGTSYEQYF. In DNA, the CDR3 is TGCGCCAGCAGCTTACTAGCGGGGACCTCCTACGAGCAGTACTTC.

This clonotype has just a few counts. CDR3: CATRDGSSGANVLTF. For the CDR3, the DNA is TGTGCCACCAGAGACGGTAGCTCTGGGGCCAACGTCCTGACTTTC. J is TRBJ2-6 and V is TRBV5-4; D unclear. The CDR3 has 15 residues. V lost 9 bases and J lost 0, with 13 bases in between. The V gene's germline CDR1 is SGHNT and CDR2 YYREEE (reference sequence).

This CDR3 reads CASSQDVKVYGYTF. DNA for the CDR3: TGTGCCAGCAGCCAAGATGTGAAAGTCTATGGCTACACCTTC. This chain connects TRBV4-2 to TRBJ1-2; D is undetermined. V was trimmed by 0 bases and J by 4 bases, leaving 9 bases between them. The CDR3 extends over 14 amino acids. The germline gives CDR1 LGHNA, CDR2 YNFKEQ.

This clonotype was detected a few times. The rearrangement links TRBV20-1 to TRBJ2-3; perhaps TRBD2 as D (6 bases). The V end was cut by 6 bases, the J end by 0 bases, with 13 bases between. The CDR3 has 14 amino acids. Germline loops: CDR1 DFQATT, CDR2 SNEGSKA (reference sequence). The CDR3, as DNA: TGCAGTGCCTGGCCGGGGGAGAGCACAGATACGCAGTATTTT. Translating gives CSAWPGESTDTQYF.

V and J are TRBV12-3 or TRBV12-4 and TRBJ2-1; perhaps TRBD1 as D (6 bases). V was trimmed by 6 bases and J by 10 bases, leaving 13 bases between them. The CDR3 spans 12 residues. CDR3 DNA: TGTGCCAGCAGGGCCGGGACAAGGGAGCAGTTCTTC. Translation gives CASRAGTREQFF.

This clonotype was detected only a few times. The chain joins TRBV12-3 or TRBV12-4 to TRBJ2-1; tentatively, D is TRBD1 (5 bases). The CDR3 is made up of 13 amino acids. V lost 3 bases and J lost 12, with 15 bases in between. This CDR3 reads CASSFADTRGQFF. CDR3 DNA sequence: TGTGCCAGCAGTTTCGCGGACACAAGGGGGCAGTTCTTC.

Many counts were recorded for this clonotype. CDR3 protein: CASTSRVSGYTF. The CDR3 region has the DNA TGTGCCAGCACCTCCAGGGTTAGTGGCTACACCTTC. This chain joins TRBV12-3 or TRBV12-4 and TRBJ1-2; TRBD1 is a possible D gene (5 bases). CDR3 length: 12 residues. Trimming took off 7 bases at V and 7 bases at J, with 13 bases between the two ends.

This sequence joins TRBV19 and TRBJ1-1; TRBD1 aligns across 9 bases. Germline-derived CDR1 and CDR2 are LNHDA and SQIVND (reference sequence). The CDR3 is made up of 14 amino acids. V shed 7 bases, J shed 4 bases, and the junction held 7 bases outside the gene matches. CDR3 DNA: TGTGCCAGTATCGCCGGGACAGGGTTCACTGAAGCTTTCTTT. This codes for CASIAGTGFTEAFF.

This clonotype appeared a few times. The rearrangement uses TRBV7-9 and TRBJ2-1; D ambiguous. This CDR3 comprises 12 residues. Germline loops: CDR1 SEHNR, CDR2 FQNEAQ (reference sequence). The V end was cut by 4 bases, the J end by 10 bases, with 11 bases between. The CDR3 here is CASSYSLGEQFF. In nucleotides, the CDR3 is TGTGCCAGCAGCTACTCCCTTGGGGAGCAGTTCTTC.

This clonotype was recorded a few times. The chain has TRBV5-1 and TRBJ2-5, with 8 nucleotides matching TRBD1. Trimming cost V 7 bases and J 4 bases; bases outside gene matches: 12. The length of the CDR3 is 15 residues. Per the germline V gene, CDR1 is SGHRS and CDR2 is YFSETQ. For the CDR3, the DNA is TGCGCCAGCCGCCGCGGCGGGGACAGGATAGAGACCCAGTACTTC. Its protein is CASRRGGDRIETQYF.

V and J are TRBV10-1 and TRBJ2-7; D tentatively fits TRBD1 or TRBD2 (5 bases each). Germline-derived CDR1 and CDR2 are WNHNN and SYGVQD (reference sequence). The CDR3 extends over 18 amino acids. Trimming shortened V by 3 bases and J by 0 bases, and 21 bases separated the two germline ends. CDR3 region: CASSDGGIGNKFSYEQYF. In DNA form, the CDR3 reads TGCGCCAGCAGTGATGGGGGAATAGGGAACAAATTCTCCTACGAGCAGTACTTC.

The genes are TRBV10-2 and TRBJ1-3; 7 bases fit TRBD1. Germline loops: CDR1 WSHSY, CDR2 SAAADI. The ends lost 8 bases at V and 1 base at J; junction bases unmatched: 2. CDR3 size: 13 residues. The CDR3 reads CASLGQSGNTIYF. DNA of the CDR3: TGCGCCAGCTTGGGACAGTCTGGAAACACCATATATTTT.

This clonotype showed up just a few times. The rearrangement uses TRBV29-1 and TRBJ1-6; D not certain. The germline V and J ends were trimmed by 7 bases and 10 bases, with 23 bases remaining between them. This CDR3 comprises 15 residues. CDR1 is SQVTM, CDR2 ANQGSEA, per germline. Written as DNA, the CDR3 is TGCAGCGCCGCAGAGGGAAAGGGTCCGGGATCACCCCTCCACTTT. Protein product: CSAAEGKGPGSPLHF.

The V call is TRBV7-2, the J call TRBJ2-1; 9 bases match TRBD1. CDR3 length: 13 amino acids. The germline CDR1 and CDR2 sequences are SGHTA and FQGNSA. V lost 1 base, J lost 13 bases, and 5 bases stayed unmatched. This CDR3 is CASSLGTGDLQFF. The CDR3 nucleotides are TGTGCCAGCAGCTTAGGGACAGGGGATCTCCAGTTCTTC.

This chain connects TRBV6-5 to TRBJ1-2; the match to TRBD1 covers 9 bases. The germline V gene encodes CDR1 MNHEY and CDR2 SVGAGI. The CDR3 length is 14 residues. V lost 5 bases, J lost 4 bases, and 5 bases stayed unmatched. CDR3 in amino acids: CASSAGTGIYGYTF. In DNA, the CDR3 is TGTGCCAGCAGTGCCGGGACAGGGATCTATGGCTACACCTTC.

J is TRBJ2-3 and V is TRBV7-3; D is ambiguous. There are 15 residues in the CDR3. Germline V gene sequence: CDR1 SGHTA, CDR2 FQGTGA. Deletions cut 5 bases from V and 5 bases from J, with 17 bases between. Here the CDR3 DNA reads TGTGCCAGCAGCCTCTCTACGCGCGAAGGAGATACGCAGTATTTT. Amino acids: CASSLSTREGDTQYF.

The rearrangement uses TRBV6-2 or TRBV6-3 and TRBJ1-2; no definite D call. The CDR3 has 12 amino acids. V shed 3 bases and J shed 3 bases, with 5 bases lying between them. The V gene's germline CDR1 is MNHEY and CDR2 SVGEGT. The CDR3 DNA is TGTGCCAGCAGTTATGAGGACTATGGCTACACCTTC. Amino acid sequence: CASSYEDYGYTF.